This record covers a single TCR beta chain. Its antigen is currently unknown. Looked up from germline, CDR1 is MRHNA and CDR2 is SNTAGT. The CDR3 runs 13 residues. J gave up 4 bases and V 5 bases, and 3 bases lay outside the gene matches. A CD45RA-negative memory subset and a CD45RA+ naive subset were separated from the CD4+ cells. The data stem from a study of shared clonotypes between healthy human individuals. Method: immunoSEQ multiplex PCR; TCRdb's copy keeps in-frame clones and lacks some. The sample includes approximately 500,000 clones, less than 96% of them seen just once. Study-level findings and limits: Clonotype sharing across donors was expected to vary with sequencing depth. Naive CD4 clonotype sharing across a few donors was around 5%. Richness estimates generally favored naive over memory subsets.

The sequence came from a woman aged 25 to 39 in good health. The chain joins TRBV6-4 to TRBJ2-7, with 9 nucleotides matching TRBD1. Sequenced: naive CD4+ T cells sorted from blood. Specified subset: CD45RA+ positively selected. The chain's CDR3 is CASSFGTGYEQYF. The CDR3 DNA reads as TGTGCCAGCAGTTTCGGGACAGGGTACGAGCAGTACTTC.